Each of the 10 T cell receptor beta chains below was sequenced from the same sample in a study of naive and memory T cell subsets. Both TRBC1 and TRBC2 were covered by a beta constant-region primer of two equimolar oligonucleotides. Ligated cDNA was amplified by four rounds of PCR with nested alpha and beta constant-region primers and SP2. TCRdb called the UMI-ligation and nested PCR reads again in MiXCR, with one record for every CDR3 protein. This sample carries 95,000 to 150,000 distinct CDR3 sequences, just over 35% of them seen once, and the ten largest clones take approximately 0.9%. Sequencing was carried out using central memory CD4+ T cells from blood. These TCRs come from a human donor in good health.

This clonotype came up a few times. The chain links TRBV12-3 or TRBV12-4 to TRBJ2-3; tentatively, D is TRBD2 (6 bases). The CDR3 contains 15 residues. Trimming shortened V by 3 bases and J by 4 bases, and 14 bases separated the two germline ends. The CDR3 DNA follows: TGTGCCAGCAGTTTTCAGATGTGGGGGGCAGATACGCAGTATTTT. Amino acids: CASSFQMWGADTQYF.

V gene TRBV27 combines with J gene TRBJ1-2; D not certain. CDR1 MNHEY and CDR2 SMNVEV come from the germline V gene (reference sequence). Trimming stripped 7 bases from V and 8 bases from J, with 14 bases between. This CDR3 is 12 amino acids long. The CDR3 sequence: CASKGSLSGYTF. CDR3 DNA sequence: TGTGCCAGCAAGGGCTCTCTAAGCGGCTACACCTTC.

This clonotype has only a few counts. This chain links TRBV28 with TRBJ2-7; 7 bases are shared with TRBD2. The ends lost 6 bases at V and 4 bases at J; junction bases unmatched: 21. Germline V gene lookup returns CDR1 MDHEN and CDR2 SYDVKM. The CDR3 sequence is 18 residues long. The CDR3 loop reads CASSRGTGYWRESYEQYF. In nucleotides, the CDR3 is TGTGCCAGCAGCCGGGGTACTGGCTACTGGCGGGAGTCTTACGAGCAGTACTTC.

This clonotype was observed many times. This chain connects TRBV5-5 to TRBJ2-3, with TRBD1 matching 7 bases. V gave up 3 bases and J gave up 8 bases; unmatched junction bases: 15. The germline CDR1 and CDR2 sequences are SGHKS and YYEKEE (reference sequence). The CDR3 has 16 amino acids. The CDR3 DNA reads as TGTGCCAGCAGCTCCAAAAAGGACAGGAGTGCGATTACGCAGTATTTT. It encodes CASSSKKDRSAITQYF.

This chain links TRBV19 with TRBJ1-3; D remains ambiguous. V lost 7 bases and J 2 bases, leaving 9 bases between the germline ends. This CDR3 has 13 amino acids. Germline V gene data show CDR1 as LNHDA and CDR2 as SQIVND (reference sequence). CDR3 coding DNA: TGTGCCAGTACCCGGACTGCTGGAAACACCATATATTTT. It encodes CASTRTAGNTIYF. The whole variable domain, filled in from reference TRBV19 and TRBJ1-3, reads DGGITQSPKYLFRKEGQNVTLSCEQNLNHDAMYWYRQDPGQGLRLIYYSQIVNDFQKGDIAEGYSVSREKKESFPLTVTSAQKNPTAFYLCASTRTAGNTIYFGEGSWLTVV.

V usage is TRBV7-2 and J usage is TRBJ2-7; 8 bases agree with TRBD1. This CDR3 is built from 15 residues. Trimming at V came to 6 bases and at J to 2 bases, leaving 9 bases not matched to a gene. Germline values: CDR1 SGHTA, CDR2 FQGNSA. The CDR3 protein is CASSYSGTGPYEQYF. The CDR3 DNA sequence: TGTGCCAGCAGTTATTCAGGGACAGGACCCTACGAGCAGTACTTC.

This clonotype has just a few counts. The chain links TRBV20-1 to TRBJ2-7, with 7 positions matching TRBD2. CDR1 and CDR2 (germline): DFQATT, SNEGSKA (reference sequence). V lost 7 bases, J lost 0 bases, and 12 bases stayed unmatched. The CDR3 runs to 15 residues. The CDR3 loop reads CSGFREGRSSYEQYF. The CDR3 DNA reads as TGCAGTGGTTTTAGGGAGGGGCGAAGCTCCTACGAGCAGTACTTC.

V and J are TRBV5-1 and TRBJ2-5; no clear D gene. CDR3 length: 14 residues. Germline CDR1 is SGHRS and CDR2 is YFSETQ. Trimming took 4 bases from V and 1 from J, leaving 11 bases between them. The CDR3 bases are TGCGCCAGCAGCCCCGGCGGCCCCCAAGAGACCCAGTACTTC. This gives the protein CASSPGGPQETQYF.

The chain employs TRBV10-3 and TRBJ2-3; possibly TRBD1 or TRBD2 for D (5 bases each). Trimming removed 8 bases at V and 4 bases at J, with 22 bases between. The germline V gene encodes CDR1 ENHRY and CDR2 SYGVKD. The CDR3 covers 16 residues. The CDR3 sequence: CAISQGEGLKSDTQYF. The CDR3 region has the DNA TGTGCCATCTCCCAGGGTGAGGGATTAAAATCAGATACGCAGTATTTT.

This clonotype was detected once. The CDR3 spells CASSSSNRQRTPEQYF. The CDR3 DNA reads as TGTGCCAGCAGTTCATCGAACAGACAACGGACCCCCGAGCAGTACTTC. This chain uses TRBV6-2 or TRBV6-3 with TRBJ2-7; the D is unclear. The CDR3 has 16 amino acids. CDR1 and CDR2 from the germline V gene are MNHEY and SVGEGT. Between the trimmed V and J ends, which lost 4 bases and 6 bases, there was a span of 22 bases.